Following are 6 T cell receptor beta chains from one sample sequenced in a study of Tregs in tolerant kidney transplant recipients. Related graft donors supplied nonmyeloablative bone marrow transplants, and mixed chimerism was transient. Using immunoSEQ multiplex PCR, the repertoire was profiled, and TCRdb retains in-frame clones only, with some absent. Recorded for this sample: about 23,000 clones. The sample was CD4+ T cells from blood (PBMCs), taken 6 months after the transplant. These receptors were taken from a human patient who received a combined kidney and bone marrow transplant. Some T cells may be the graft donor's.

Points on this clone: Read coverage stops 3 residues before the CDR3 terminus; the germline J gene supplies the remainder. The chain is built from TRBV30 and TRBJ2-7; 10 bases map to TRBD2. This CDR3 comprises 13 residues. The germline V gene has CDR1 GTSNPN and CDR2 SVGIG (reference sequence). The V and J ends lost 3 bases and 6 bases, in that order; junction bases with no gene match: 5. Partial CDR3 DNA: TGTGCCTGGAGGGCTAGCGGGAGCCCCGAG. Its protein is CAWRASGSPE. The complete CDR3 sequence is CAWRASGSPEQYF.

This clone is classed as medium-sized by frequency. The read ends 3 residues early relative to the CDR3; the germline J gene fills the gap. V and J are TRBV7-2 and TRBJ1-6; unclear D gene. CDR1 is SGHTA, CDR2 FQGNSA, per germline. V lost 1 base and J lost 8, with 12 bases in between. The CDR3 has 15 amino acids. CDR3: CASSLGPGADSPLHF. CDR3 bases read: TGTGCCAGCAGCTTAGGACCGGGTGCGGATTCACCC.

As for this clone: The observed sequence ends 3 residues before the CDR3 terminus, with the missing tail filled in from the germline J gene. The rearrangement uses TRBV19 and TRBJ2-5, with 8 bases fitting TRBD1. The CDR3 covers 15 residues. After removal of 4 bases from V and 4 bases from J, the junction contained 8 bases not matched to a gene. The V gene's germline CDR1 is LNHDA and CDR2 SQIVND (reference sequence). The sequenced part of the CDR3 DNA is TGTGCCAGTAGTAAGGGACAGGTGGACCGAGAGACC. Protein product: CASSKGQVDRET. The whole CDR3 region reads CASSKGQVDRETQYF.

This clone is identified as medium-sized from frequency. The read comes to an end 3 residues before the CDR3 does, leaving the germline J gene to fill in the end. The chain employs TRBV19 and TRBJ2-1, with 7 nucleotides matching TRBD1. J gave up 5 bases and V 6 bases, and 10 bases lay outside the gene matches. The CDR3 spans 15 residues. The germline gives CDR1 LNHDA, CDR2 SQIVND (reference sequence). The CDR3 reads CASRGIGQGDNEQFF. The CDR3 bases that were read are TGTGCCAGTAGAGGGATCGGGCAGGGGGACAATGAG.

In the case of this clone: The missing CDR3 end, 3 residues past where the read stops, is filled in from the germline J gene. The chain joins TRBV18 to TRBJ1-5; 7 bases line up with TRBD1. Germline CDR1 is KGHSH and CDR2 is LQKENI. This CDR3 spans 13 amino acids. Trimming cost V 6 bases and J 6 bases; bases outside gene matches: 5. Partial CDR3 DNA: TGTGCCAGCTCCACAGGGGATCGTCAGCCC. Translation gives CASSTGDRQP. The CDR3 as a whole reads CASSTGDRQPQHF.

On this clone: The sequenced fragment ends 3 residues before the CDR3 boundary, so the rest is inferred from the germline J gene. V is TRBV19 and J is TRBJ2-1; 8 nucleotides agree with TRBD2. Unmatched junction bases numbered 5, after V lost 9 bases and J lost 4 bases. The CDR3 length is 13 residues. From germline, CDR1 is LNHDA and CDR2 SQIVND (reference sequence). The CDR3 spells CARWASGYNEQFF. The sequenced CDR3 bases are TGTGCCAGATGGGCTAGCGGGTACAATGAG. The full variable domain, rest sourced from reference TRBV19 and TRBJ2-1, is DGGITQSPKYLFRKEGQNVTLSCEQNLNHDAMYWYRQDPGQGLRLIYYSQIVNDFQKGDIAEGYSVSREKKESFPLTVTSAQKNPTAFYLCARWASGYNEQFFGPGTRLTVL.